The entry below describes one T cell receptor beta chain. Its antigen is unidentified. The assay was immunoSEQ multiplex PCR, and TCRdb's table has in-frame clones only and misses some. Among roughly 190,000 clones listed, roughly nine tenths were seen once. This entry belongs to a study of T cell responses to AZD1222 COVID-19 vaccine. General study findings and limits: Regions 160-218 and 743-854 dominated among vaccine-associated CD4 TCRs spanning spike. Clonal diversity was possibly underestimated, and the donors were mostly white British, with more females.

Timing groups of about 4 and about 12 weeks for second doses were pooled. Germline V gives CDR1 SGHRS, CDR2 YFSETQ. CDR3 size: 17 residues. J was trimmed by 10 bases and V by 4 bases; bases with no gene match: 14. V is TRBV5-1 and J is TRBJ2-3; TRBD2 matches at 14 bases. Sample: peripheral blood, taken 28 days after the second AZD1222 dose. The clonotype comes from an adult who received the AZD1222 COVID-19 vaccine. In nucleotides, the CDR3 is TGCGCCAGCAGCAATCCGGGACTAGCGGGAGCCCCGGGTGCGCAGTATTTT. Translated, it gives CASSNPGLAGAPGAQYF.